This T cell receptor (beta chain) was sequenced for a study of blood T cell repertoires in COVID-19. Assay: immunoSEQ multiplex PCR; the TCRdb copy retains only in-frame clones and omits some. There are 45,000 to 65,000 clones in the sample; around 80% occur only once, and about 9.4% lies in the top ten. The sequence derives from a man aged 25 to 40 with COVID-19, enrolled during active disease. The sequenced sample consisted of peripheral blood.

CDR3 protein: CASSYYDYSYEQYF. In nucleotides, the CDR3 is TGTGCCAGCAGTTACTATGACTACTCCTACGAGCAGTACTTC. This sequence joins TRBV6-6 and TRBJ2-7; D possibly corresponds to TRBD2 (5 bases). Trimming took off 1 base at V and 0 bases at J, with 7 bases between the two ends. Germline values: CDR1 MNHNY, CDR2 SVGAGI (reference sequence). The CDR3 has 14 amino acids.